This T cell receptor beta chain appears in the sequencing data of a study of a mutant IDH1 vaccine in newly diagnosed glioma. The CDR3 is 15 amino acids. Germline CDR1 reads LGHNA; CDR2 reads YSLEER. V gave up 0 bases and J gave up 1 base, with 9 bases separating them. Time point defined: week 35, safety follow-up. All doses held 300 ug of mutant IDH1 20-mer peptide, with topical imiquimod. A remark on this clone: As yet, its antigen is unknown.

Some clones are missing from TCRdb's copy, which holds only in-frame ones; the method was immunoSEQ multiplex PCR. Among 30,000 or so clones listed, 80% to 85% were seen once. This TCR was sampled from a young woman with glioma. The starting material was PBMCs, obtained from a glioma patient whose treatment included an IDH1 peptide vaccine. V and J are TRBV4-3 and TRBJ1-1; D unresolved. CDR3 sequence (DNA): TGCGCCAGCAGCCAAGATTCAGGCCAGAACACTGAAGCTTTCTTT. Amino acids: CASSQDSGQNTEAFF.